A selection of T cell receptor beta chains follows, all from one sample in a study of T-cell reconstitution after alpha-beta-depleted transplantation in children. From the PCR reads, TCRdb called clonotypes with MiXCR, one entry per CDR3 protein. This sample yields about 50,000 distinct CDR3 sequences, of which 5% to 6.5% are seen a single time; over 25% belongs to the top ten. The sample in question was PBMCs, mostly from graft donor cells, obtained 60 days after TCRalphabeta/CD19-depleted stem cell transplant. The receptor set was obtained from a female patient aged 2-9 years who had a stem cell transplant for aplastic anemia, so the T cells may come from the graft donor. Both conserved end residues are part of each CDR3. D genes are given only for firm matches. Expanded clones get a size class; other rows say once, few or many, or leave the size out.

cdr3_nt cdr3_aa v_call d_call clone_size j_call
TGCAGTGTTATTCGCTCTGGAAACACCATATATTTT CSVIRSGNTIYF TRBV20-1 . many TRBJ1-3
TGTGCCAGCAGCTTATGGGTGGGGATTGAAGAGACCCAGTACTTC CASSLWVGIEETQYF TRBV7-8 . many TRBJ2-5
TGTGCCAGCAGTTCTATGAGCGGGCACTTGGGTCTGGAGCAGTACTTC CASSSMSGHLGLEQYF TRBV12-3/TRBV12-4 . many TRBJ2-7
TGCAGTGCTGCTCCTGGACTAGCGATCTACCAGCAGTACTTC CSAAPGLAIYQQYF TRBV20-1 TRBD2 . TRBJ2-7
TGTGCCAGCAGCCGACCACAAGCGAATCCCGGGGAGCTGTTTTTT CASSRPQANPGELFF TRBV7-9 . many TRBJ2-2
TGTGCCAGCAGCGTAGGGAGTGGGCATACGCAGTATTTT CASSVGSGHTQYF TRBV9 . many TRBJ2-3
TGTGCCAGCAGCCTTGCGTGGGGAGCGGGAGGGAGGGCCTACAATGAGCAGTTCTTC CASSLAWGAGGRAYNEQFF TRBV7-6 TRBD2 many TRBJ2-1
TGCAGCGTTGGGGGCGGGGGCTACAATGAGCAGTTCTTC CSVGGGGYNEQFF TRBV29-1 TRBD2 many TRBJ2-1
TGTGCCAGCAGCACCAGCCGGGTATATGACATTCAGTACTTC CASSTSRVYDIQYF TRBV7-8 . . TRBJ2-4
TGTGCCAGCAGTTTAGGGGTCGTATTGGTAGGTGAGCAGTTCTTC CASSLGVVLVGEQFF TRBV12-3/TRBV12-4 . many TRBJ2-1
TGTGCCAGCAGCCGGCAATCCTATGGCTACACCTTC CASSRQSYGYTF TRBV12-3/TRBV12-4 . many TRBJ1-2
TGCAGCACCTCTCCTAGCGGTGGTAATCCGGTAGATACGCAGTATTTT CSTSPSGGNPVDTQYF TRBV29-1 TRBD2 many TRBJ2-3
TGTGCCAGCTTAGGTCGGTGGCTAGCGTCTTACAATGAGCAGTTCTTC CASLGRWLASYNEQFF TRBV12-3/TRBV12-4 . many TRBJ2-1
TGTGCCATCCAAGGGACAGGGGGCTCCGCCGGGGAGCTGTTTTTT CAIQGTGGSAGELFF TRBV10-3 TRBD1 many TRBJ2-2
TGTGCCAGCAGCTTATCCTTAGAGACCCAGTACTTC CASSLSLETQYF TRBV7-9 . few TRBJ2-5
TGTGCCAGCAGCTTTGACAGGGTGGGAGGCGAAAAACTGTTTTTT CASSFDRVGGEKLFF TRBV7-9 TRBD1 many TRBJ1-4
TGCGCCAGCAGCTTGGGGTCGGGCTCTGGGGCCAACGTCCTGACTTTC CASSLGSGSGANVLTF TRBV5-1 . . TRBJ2-6
TGTGCCAGCTCACCCCAGGGACAGCTGAACACCGGGGAGCTGTTTTTT CASSPQGQLNTGELFF TRBV18 TRBD1 few TRBJ2-2
TGCGCCAGCAGCTTCCAGGGCGATGAGCAGTTCTTC CASSFQGDEQFF TRBV5-1 . many TRBJ2-1
TGTGCCAGCACCAGACCTACTCAGGGCTCCGGGGAGCTGTTTTTT CASTRPTQGSGELFF TRBV6-1 . . TRBJ2-2
TGTGCCAGCAGCTTGTTACAGTCGGACGAGCAGTACTTC CASSLLQSDEQYF TRBV5-6 . many TRBJ2-7
TGTGCCAGCAGTTTGGACCAGGGGGCTGAGACCCAGTACTTC CASSLDQGAETQYF TRBV6-2/TRBV6-3 TRBD1 . TRBJ2-5
TGTGCCAGTACTCCGGCAGGCGCTCCCTACGAGCAGTACTTC CASTPAGAPYEQYF TRBV19 . . TRBJ2-7
TGTGCCAGCAGCTTACAGGGAAATTGGGTTGGAGATACGCAGTATTTT CASSLQGNWVGDTQYF TRBV7-9 . many TRBJ2-3
TGCAGTGCTAGGACAAGGGGGAACACCGGGGAGCTGTTTTTT CSARTRGNTGELFF TRBV20-1 . . TRBJ2-2
TGTGCCAGCAGCAAACCCCCGTTGGGGGAGACCCAGTACTTC CASSKPPLGETQYF TRBV2 . . TRBJ2-5
TGTGCCAGCAGCTGGACAGGGACTGGGGACTACGAGCAGTACTTC CASSWTGTGDYEQYF TRBV7-2 TRBD1 many TRBJ2-7
TGTGCCAGCAGAAAACGGCCGAACACCGGGGAGCTGTTTTTT CASRKRPNTGELFF TRBV2 . few TRBJ2-2
TGTGCCAGCAGCCGTTCTCATCTTGGCTATGGCTACACCTTC CASSRSHLGYGYTF TRBV6-5 . many TRBJ1-2
TGTGCCAGCAGTTTAGTAGGGTATAACTATGGCTACACCTTC CASSLVGYNYGYTF TRBV12-3/TRBV12-4 . many TRBJ1-2
TGCGCCAGCACCAACTTGGGATTTAACTACGAGCAGTACTTC CASTNLGFNYEQYF TRBV10-1 . many TRBJ2-7
TGCAGTGTTAAGGGTAGAGTCTACAATGAGCAGTTCTTC CSVKGRVYNEQFF TRBV20-1 . many TRBJ2-1
TGTGCCAGCAGCTTAGCTATGAGCACAGATACGCAGTATTTT CASSLAMSTDTQYF TRBV7-2 . many TRBJ2-3
TGTGCCACAGGAGCGGGGCGCAATACAGATACGCAGTATTTT CATGAGRNTDTQYF TRBV24-1 TRBD2 many TRBJ2-3
TGCAGTGCTAGCCAGGGCACCGGGGAGCTGTTTTTT CSASQGTGELFF TRBV20-1 . many TRBJ2-2
TGTGCCAGCAGACAAGGCGGGAGGTCGGTAGAGACCCAGTACTTC CASRQGGRSVETQYF TRBV4-2 TRBD2 many TRBJ2-5
TGTGCCAGCAGCAAAGAAGCTTCGGGGAAGAACTACAATGAGCAGTTCTTC CASSKEASGKNYNEQFF TRBV21-1 . many TRBJ2-1
TGCAGTGCTAGGGGACCAGGCCCAGATACGCAGTATTTT CSARGPGPDTQYF TRBV20-1 . many TRBJ2-3
TGTGCCAGCAGCAACCGCAGGGGGAAGAGCAATCAGCCCCAGCATTTT CASSNRRGKSNQPQHF TRBV7-6 TRBD1 many TRBJ1-5
TGTGCCAGCAGACCTCCGGGACTAGCGGCACAAGAGCAGTTCTTC CASRPPGLAAQEQFF TRBV12-3/TRBV12-4 TRBD2 many TRBJ2-1
TGCAGTGGAGACGGGGATCCTAACTATGGCTACACCTTC CSGDGDPNYGYTF TRBV20-1 . many TRBJ1-2
TGTGCCAGCAGTGTTGCCTTTGAGCAGTTCTTC CASSVAFEQFF TRBV2 . . TRBJ2-1
TGTGCCAGCAGCGTCGGGGGGGATGCCTACGAGCAGTACTTC CASSVGGDAYEQYF TRBV9 TRBD2 . TRBJ2-7
TGTGCCAGCTCACGGCAGGGGACTCCCTATGGCTACACCTTC CASSRQGTPYGYTF TRBV18 . . TRBJ1-2
TGTGCCAGCAGTCCATCACTAGCGGGAGGGACCTACGAGCAGTACTTC CASSPSLAGGTYEQYF TRBV12-3/TRBV12-4 TRBD2 many TRBJ2-7
TGTGCCAGCAGTGACGAAGTGACCCAGTACTTC CASSDEVTQYF TRBV25-1 . few TRBJ2-5
TGTGCCAGCAGCCAAGTATGGGGTAACGATGGCTACACCTTC CASSQVWGNDGYTF TRBV3-1 . many TRBJ1-2
TGTGCCAGCAGCCAAGGTCTGCGGGGGAACACAGATACGCAGTATTTT CASSQGLRGNTDTQYF TRBV4-2 TRBD2 . TRBJ2-3
TGTGCCAGCAGTCCCGATTCGGGACGGGGCTCTGGGGCCAACGTCCTGACTTTC CASSPDSGRGSGANVLTF TRBV28 . many TRBJ2-6
TGTGCCAGCAACCCGACAGGGTTTAAACCCAATGAGCAGTTCTTC CASNPTGFKPNEQFF TRBV2 TRBD1 many TRBJ2-1
TGTGCCAGCAGCTTGCTTACCGATGAGCAGTTCTTC CASSLLTDEQFF TRBV5-4 . many TRBJ2-1
TGTGCCAGCAGTGTGGGGAATAGCAATCAGCCCCAGCATTTT CASSVGNSNQPQHF TRBV6-1 . many TRBJ1-5
TGTGCCAGCAGCTTACTACCCTCTGGGGCCAACGTCCTGACTTTC CASSLLPSGANVLTF TRBV7-3 . many TRBJ2-6
TGCGCCAGCAGCTCTGGGAGGACGGATACGCAGTATTTT CASSSGRTDTQYF TRBV5-1 . many TRBJ2-3
TGCGCCAGCAGCCAAGATCTACTAGCGGGGGGAGGAACCTACGAGCAGTACTTC CASSQDLLAGGGTYEQYF TRBV4-1 TRBD2 many TRBJ2-7
TGTGCCAGCAGCTCCGGGACTAGCTCCTACAATGAGCAGTTCTTC CASSSGTSSYNEQFF TRBV7-3 TRBD2 many TRBJ2-1
TGTGCCAGCAGCTTTTCTAACTACGAGCAGTACTTC CASSFSNYEQYF TRBV7-9 . many TRBJ2-7
TGCAGTGCTAGAGATCGCCGGATAGCGGGAGACCACCAAGAGACCCAGTACTTC CSARDRRIAGDHQETQYF TRBV20-1 TRBD2 many TRBJ2-5
TGTGCCAGCAGCCAAAAGAGCGGGAGGAGTGATGAGCAGTTCTTC CASSQKSGRSDEQFF TRBV14 TRBD2 many TRBJ2-1